A selection of T cell receptor beta chains follows, all from one sample in a study of T cell responses to AZD1222 COVID-19 vaccine. Sequencing was performed with immunoSEQ multiplex PCR; in TCRdb, only in-frame clones are kept and a portion is missing. The sample includes 150,000 to 200,000 clones, about 89% seen only once; the top ten take less than 3%. The sample was peripheral blood, taken on day 0 of MenACWY control vaccination. These receptors were collected from an adult in good health. The CDR3 runs from the conserved cysteine through the conserved F or W. The D gene is left open where the match is weak. Expanded clones are given a class, and other clones once, few, many or no size at all.

TRBJ2-3,TRBV2,-,once,CASSDMVGDTQYF,TGTGCCAGCAGTGATATGGTAGGAGATACGCAGTATTTT
TRBJ2-4,TRBV15,TRBD2,-,CATSRDRIAGGRNIQYF,TGTGCCACCAGCAGAGATCGTATAGCGGGAGGGAGGAACATTCAGTACTTC
TRBJ1-6,TRBV3-1/TRBV3-2,TRBD1,-,CASSFRQGNSPLHF,TGTGCCAGCAGCTTTCGACAGGGTAATTCACCCCTCCACTTT
TRBJ1-5,TRBV7-8,-,-,CASSLDRGPSQPQHF,TGTGCCAGCAGCTTAGACAGAGGCCCCAGTCAGCCCCAGCATTTT
TRBJ2-5,TRBV30,-,-,CAWSGDLQETQYF,TGTGCCTGGAGTGGAGATCTGCAAGAGACCCAGTACTTC
TRBJ1-1,TRBV7-2,-,-,CASSSDWNTEAFF,TGTGCCAGCAGCTCTGACTGGAACACTGAAGCTTTCTTT
TRBJ1-6,TRBV6-5,-,-,CASSSYWDIPNSPLHF,TGTGCCAGCAGTTCCTACTGGGACATTCCTAATTCACCCCTCCACTTT
TRBJ2-3,TRBV29-1,TRBD2,-,CSVGPLAGADTQYF,TGCAGCGTTGGACCCCTAGCGGGTGCAGATACGCAGTATTTT
TRBJ2-1,TRBV3-1/TRBV3-2,-,once,CASSQLGEGNEQFF,TGTGCCAGCAGCCAGCTGGGGGAAGGCAATGAGCAGTTCTTC
TRBJ2-1,TRBV9,-,-,CASSVGLADGNEQFF,TGTGCCAGCAGCGTAGGTTTAGCGGACGGAAATGAGCAGTTCTTC
TRBJ2-2,TRBV7-3,-,-,CASSLSGGSVTGELFF,TGTGCCAGCAGCTTAAGCGGGGGCTCTGTTACCGGGGAGCTGTTTTTT